One and the same sample provided the 32 T cell receptor beta chains below, sequenced in a study of molecular identifiers for immune sequencing clone quantification (dated by TCRdb to 2016 to 2019). Libraries were constructed by PCR. Reads for this sample came from a NextSeq 500. The raw public reads went through TCRdb reprocessing: fastp at Q25, MiXCR clone calling, in-frame beta chains kept. Identical CDR3 proteins give one entry, which carries the most common genes and DNA. The sample table shows approximately 590,000 distinct CDR3 sequences, and roughly 25% are seen once. The ten largest account for about 0.73% of the sample. The sample taken for sequencing was naive CD8+ T cells from blood, with Jurkat cell RNA spiked in. The sample's cell subset or site label is to be understood as: FACS-sorted CD8+CD4-CCR7+CD45RA+ naive T cells. The receptors were gathered from a human donor in good health. Some libraries in this study had Jurkat cell RNA spiked in.

Only a few counts were recorded for this clonotype. DNA for the CDR3: TGCGCCAGCAGCTTGTCTGCGGGAGTGAACGAGCAGTACTTC. Translated, it gives CASSLSAGVNEQYF. This chain links TRBV5-1 with TRBJ2-7, with 7 bases that match TRBD2. Per germline, CDR1 SGHRS and CDR2 YFSETQ. The V segment lost 1 base and the J segment 5 bases; nucleotides outside the gene matches: 6. There are 14 residues in the CDR3.

This clonotype was recorded a few times. This could be a read error, since a much larger clone is one nucleotide away. This chain links TRBV20-1 with TRBJ2-7, with D perhaps TRBD2 (5 bases). The CDR3 spans 12 residues. CDR1 is DFQATT, CDR2 SNEGSKA, per germline (reference sequence). V was pared by 0 bases and J by 7 bases, with 10 bases between. CDR3 region: CSARDYTGEQYF. In nucleotides, the CDR3 is TGCAGTGCTAGAGATTACACGGGGGAGCAGTACTTC.

The chain has TRBV10-3 and TRBJ1-1, with D perhaps TRBD1 (5 bases). V shed 3 bases and J shed 1 base, with 12 bases lying between them. Germline V gene lookup returns CDR1 ENHRY and CDR2 SYGVKD. The CDR3 is 15 residues long. The CDR3 coding sequence is TGTGCCATCAGTGACCTGGGACGACAGAACACTGAAGCTTTCTTT. It yields the protein CAISDLGRQNTEAFF.

This clonotype was seen repeatedly, ten times or more. The V gene is TRBV12-3 or TRBV12-4, the J gene TRBJ2-5; D possibly corresponds to TRBD1 (5 bases). The CDR3 loop spans 12 amino acids. The germline V and J ends were trimmed by 8 bases and 5 bases, with 12 bases remaining between them. This CDR3 is CASETSGETQYF. In DNA, the CDR3 is TGTGCCAGCGAGACTTCAGGGGAGACCCAGTACTTC.

This clonotype was found a few times. The chain has TRBV4-3 and TRBJ1-2, with no clear D. V was shortened by 3 bases and J by 0 bases, with 8 bases between the two germline ends. Per the germline V gene, CDR1 is LGHNA and CDR2 is YSLEER. The CDR3 length is 14 residues. The CDR3 region has the DNA TGCGCCAGCAGCCATGATTACCCTAACTATGGCTACACCTTC. This gives the protein CASSHDYPNYGYTF.

In the case of this clonotype: A much larger clone lies a single base off, so this may be a read error. J is TRBJ2-1 and V is TRBV24-1; 7 bases match TRBD2. Trimming cost V 3 bases and J 5 bases; bases outside gene matches: 3. Germline values: CDR1 KGHDR, CDR2 SFDVKD. The CDR3 runs 14 residues. The CDR3 region is CATSDGGGNNEQFF. CDR3 DNA: TGTGCCACCAGTGATGGCGGGGGAAACAATGAGCAGTTCTTC.

To note about this clonotype: Since a much larger clone is just one base distant, this may be a read error. The chain joins TRBV7-6 to TRBJ1-5; D is unclear. CDR1 and CDR2 from the germline V gene are SGHVS and FNYEAQ. V gave up 1 base and J gave up 9 bases, with 13 bases separating them. The CDR3 contains 14 residues. The CDR3, as DNA: TGTGCCAGCAGCTTAGATGAGGCGCAACGGCCCCAGCATTTT. Protein: CASSLDEAQRPQHF.

This clonotype was seen a few times. The chain employs TRBV3-1 and TRBJ2-7, with 10 bases matching TRBD1. The V gene's germline CDR1 is LGHDT and CDR2 YNNKEL (reference sequence). The CDR3 is 17 amino acids. V dropped 0 bases and J dropped 4; count of bases not matched to a gene: 9. CDR3: CASSQETRTGGRYEQYF. In DNA form, the CDR3 reads TGTGCCAGCAGCCAAGAAACTCGGACAGGGGGGAGGTACGAGCAGTACTTC.

This clonotype was picked up a small number of times. In DNA, the CDR3 is TGTGCCAGTAGTATGTGGAATAGCGGGAGTGGGTACGAGCAGTACTTC. This sequence encodes CASSMWNSGSGYEQYF. The rearrangement links TRBV19 to TRBJ2-7; TRBD2 matches at 9 bases. V lost 3 bases, J lost 4 bases, and 10 bases stayed unmatched. The CDR3 consists of 16 residues. Germline assignment: CDR1 LNHDA and CDR2 SQIVND (reference sequence).

This clonotype was counted at least ten times. This chain connects TRBV5-4 to TRBJ2-7; 11 nucleotides line up with TRBD2. V was clipped by 2 bases and J by 3 bases; unmatched bases: 4. The V gene's germline CDR1 is SGHNT and CDR2 YYREEE (reference sequence). The CDR3 length is 15 residues. The CDR3 spells CASSFGTSGHYEQYF. CDR3 bases: TGTGCCAGCAGCTTTGGGACTAGCGGACACTACGAGCAGTACTTC.

The CDR3 sequence is CASSVWASGQYTQYF. CDR3 DNA: TGTGCCAGCAGCGTATGGGCTAGCGGGCAGTATACGCAGTATTTT. The rearrangement joins TRBV9 to TRBJ2-3, with TRBD2 matching 8 bases. Germline loops: CDR1 SGDLS, CDR2 YYNGEE. The junction had 8 bases not matched to a gene; V was cut back by 1 base and J by 7 bases. The CDR3 contains 15 residues.

Many counts were recorded for this clonotype. The J gene is TRBJ2-6, the V gene TRBV12-3 or TRBV12-4, with TRBD1 matching 7 bases. The CDR3 consists of 15 residues. The V and J ends lost 6 bases and 1 base, in that order; junction bases with no gene match: 3. The chain's CDR3 is CASSATGSGANVLTF. The CDR3, as DNA: TGTGCCAGCAGCGCGACAGGGTCTGGGGCCAACGTCCTGACTTTC.

This chain uses TRBV19 with TRBJ2-2; D possibly corresponds to TRBD1 (5 bases). In germline, CDR1 is LNHDA, CDR2 SQIVND (reference sequence). The CDR3 length is 18 residues. The V and J ends lost 3 bases and 3 bases respectively, with 20 bases between them. In DNA form, the CDR3 reads TGTGCCAGTAGTATTCTTCTCTTTAGGACAACGGACACCGGGGAGCTGTTTTTT. Translated, it gives CASSILLFRTTDTGELFF.

Concerning this clonotype: Given the absence of the conserved phenylalanine or tryptophan at the CDR3 end, a read error is likely. The gene calls are TRBV7-9 and TRBJ1-2; 8 nucleotides match TRBD1. This CDR3 spans 15 amino acids. The junction had 10 bases not matched to a gene; V was cut back by 5 bases and J by 5 bases. Looked up from germline, CDR1 is SEHNR and CDR2 is FQNEAQ (reference sequence). The CDR3 is CASSPTGGMRYGYTS. The CDR3 DNA reads TGTGCCAGCAGCCCCACAGGGGGAATGAGATATGGCTACACCTCC.

The sample holds many counts of this clonotype. V usage is TRBV27 and J usage is TRBJ2-5, with TRBD1 as a possible D gene (5 bases). The V and J ends lost 3 bases and 2 bases respectively, with 10 bases between them. The CDR3 has 14 amino acids. CDR1 and CDR2 from the germline V gene are MNHEY and SMNVEV (reference sequence). The CDR3 DNA reads TGTGCCAGCAGTTTTTATGACAGTCAAGAGACCCAGTACTTC. Residues: CASSFYDSQETQYF.

The chain recombines TRBV7-9 with TRBJ2-1; 7 nucleotides match TRBD1. Trimming cost V 4 bases and J 8 bases; bases outside gene matches: 14. Germline CDR1 and CDR2: SEHNR and FQNEAQ (reference sequence). The CDR3 is 16 amino acids. CDR3 region: CASSSMEDRDPYEQFF. CDR3 sequence (DNA): TGTGCCAGCAGCTCCATGGAAGACAGGGATCCCTATGAGCAGTTCTTC.

In this sample, this clonotype turned up once. Since a much larger clone is just one base distant, this may be a read error. The chain links TRBV6-1 to TRBJ1-4, with D unclear. The CDR3 totals 16 residues. Looked up from germline, CDR1 is MNHNS and CDR2 is SASEGT. The CDR3 DNA sequence: TGTGCCAGCAGTGAATTCGAGGTATCAACTAATGAAAAACTGGTTTTT. It specifies CASSEFEVSTNEKLVF.

Many counts were recorded for this clonotype. V is TRBV19 and J is TRBJ2-7, with 10 bases that match TRBD2. Trimming at V came to 0 bases and at J to 3 bases, leaving 5 bases not matched to a gene. Germline lookup yields CDR1 LNHDA and CDR2 SQIVND (reference sequence). CDR3 length equals 16 residues. The chain's CDR3 is CASSIDGTSEYYEQYF. The DNA for the CDR3 is TGTGCCAGTAGTATAGACGGGACTAGCGAATACTACGAGCAGTACTTC.

The table lists this clonotype with many counts. The chain employs TRBV9 and TRBJ1-2; D call uncertain. The CDR3 extends over 15 amino acids. From germline, CDR1 is SGDLS and CDR2 YYNGEE. Trimming took off 0 bases at V and 0 bases at J, with 9 bases between the two ends. The CDR3 DNA sequence: TGTGCCAGCAGCGTAGAGGCGGCTACTAACTATGGCTACACCTTC. Its protein product is CASSVEAATNYGYTF.

This clonotype was observed a handful of times. The gene calls are TRBV20-1 and TRBJ2-7, with unresolved D. V lost 0 bases, J lost 2 bases, and 20 bases lay in between. Germline V lookup: CDR1 DFQATT, CDR2 SNEGSKA (reference sequence). The CDR3 length is 17 residues. The DNA of the CDR3 is TGCAGTGCTAGAGATATTCGAGGAATACATAACCCCTACGAGCAGTACTTC. This encodes CSARDIRGIHNPYEQYF.

This clonotype was detected ten times or more. The chain links TRBV21-1 to TRBJ1-5. TRBV21-1 is a listed pseudogene. This CDR3 contains 9 residues. The CDR3 region has the DNA TGTGCCAGAAATCAGCCCCAGCATTTT. Residues: CARNQPQHF.

The sample holds one count of this clonotype. This may be a read error: a much more frequent sequence differs by one nucleotide. This rearrangement joins TRBV4-3 to TRBJ2-2; weak D call: TRBD2 (5 bases). Germline lookup yields CDR1 LGHNA and CDR2 YSLEER. The CDR3 contains 14 residues. The CDR3 bases are TGCGCCAGCAGCCAAGATAGCCGGACCGGGGAGCAGTTTTTT. Translation: CASSQDSRTGEQFF.

The chain joins TRBV19 to TRBJ2-7; the match to TRBD1 covers 8 bases. Trimming at V came to 6 bases and at J to 5 bases, leaving 9 bases not matched to a gene. This CDR3 region has 14 residues. The germline CDR1 and CDR2 sequences are LNHDA and SQIVND (reference sequence). Written as DNA, the CDR3 is TGTGCCAGTAGCTCCGGACAGGGACTTCACGAGCAGTACTTC. This codes for CASSSGQGLHEQYF.

The chain links TRBV19 to TRBJ1-2; a weak D match, TRBD1 (5 bases). The CDR3 has 15 amino acids. Germline values: CDR1 LNHDA, CDR2 SQIVND (reference sequence). Between the trimmed V and J ends, which lost 1 base and 3 bases, there was a span of 12 bases. CDR3 loop: CASSIATGAHYGYTF. As DNA, the CDR3 is TGTGCCAGTAGTATAGCCACAGGCGCCCACTATGGCTACACCTTC.

The table lists this clonotype with a count of one. With a much larger clone just one base away, this may be a read error. Without the conserved terminal phenylalanine or tryptophan, this CDR3 likely stems from a read error. The chain has TRBV28 and TRBJ2-6, with a weak D call TRBD1 (5 bases). The CDR3 is 18 amino acids. Germline assignment: CDR1 MDHEN and CDR2 SYDVKM. Trimming removed 3 bases at V and 0 bases at J, with 15 bases between. Here the CDR3 reads CASSLGQGLSSGANVLTL. CDR3 coding DNA: TGTGCCAGCAGTTTGGGTCAGGGCCTTAGCTCTGGGGCCAACGTCCTGACTCTC.

The chain has TRBV13 and TRBJ2-7, with D perhaps being TRBD1 or TRBD2 (5 bases each). This CDR3 comprises 15 residues. Trimming cost V 3 bases and J 2 bases, with 14 bases left between them. Germline V lookup: CDR1 PRHDT, CDR2 FYEKMQ (reference sequence). In DNA form, the CDR3 reads TGTGCCAGCAGCTTGGGACGGACCATAACCTACGAGCAGTACTTC. Residues: CASSLGRTITYEQYF.

The V gene is TRBV27, the J gene TRBJ2-5, with TRBD2 matching over 7 bases. The CDR3 has 17 amino acids. The J segment lost 1 base and the V segment lost 0 bases, leaving 8 bases of the junction unmatched. Germline loops: CDR1 MNHEY, CDR2 SMNVEV (reference sequence). The CDR3 coding sequence is TGTGCCAGCAGTTTATCGTGGCGGGGGTTTGTCCAAGAGACCCAGTACTTC. It translates to CASSLSWRGFVQETQYF.

This clonotype was counted between two and nine times. The rearrangement joins TRBV28 to TRBJ2-7; D may be TRBD1 (5 bases). The CDR3 is 13 amino acids. Trimming cost V 7 bases and J 0 bases, with 10 bases left between them. The germline gives CDR1 MDHEN, CDR2 SYDVKM. CDR3 in DNA: TGTGCCAGCAACAACAGGTACTCCTACGAGCAGTACTTC. This gives the protein CASNNRYSYEQYF.

The chain uses TRBV29-1 and TRBJ2-1, with 8 positions matching TRBD2. V dropped 6 bases and J dropped 6; count of bases not matched to a gene: 10. The CDR3 is 14 amino acids. Germline lookup yields CDR1 SQVTM and CDR2 ANQGSEA. The CDR3 DNA sequence: TGCAGCGTGGCGGGACCAGCGGGAGTCAATGAGCAGTTCTTC. The encoded protein is CSVAGPAGVNEQFF.

This clonotype has just one count. One junction end does not reproduce the germline sequence, and a read error may be involved. V is TRBV5-3 and J is TRBJ2-2; D possibly corresponds to TRBD2 (5 bases). TRBV5-3 carries the ORF label, with uncertain function. CDR3 size: 12 residues. CDR3 loop: CASHFGTGELSF. For the CDR3, the DNA is TGTGCCAGTCACTTTGGTACCGGGGAGCTGTCTTTT.

Ten or more counts support this clonotype. CDR3 nucleotide sequence: TGTGCCAGCGGGCCTCTGGAGGTTTATACGCAGTATTTT. Translating it yields CASGPLEVYTQYF. This chain links TRBV28 with TRBJ2-3, with a tentative D call TRBD2 (5 bases). The length of the CDR3 is 13 residues. Germline loops: CDR1 MDHEN, CDR2 SYDVKM. V was shortened by 8 bases and J by 7 bases, with 16 bases between the two germline ends.

With respect to this clonotype: A single base separates this from a much larger clone, so it may be a read error. The V and J genes are TRBV5-1 and TRBJ1-1, with 7 bases lining up with TRBD1. The germline V gene encodes CDR1 SGHRS and CDR2 YFSETQ. This CDR3 spans 15 amino acids. V was clipped by 2 bases and J by 3 bases; unmatched bases: 7. The CDR3 loop is CASSLSQGQDTEAFF. For the CDR3, the DNA is TGCGCCAGCAGCTTATCACAGGGGCAGGACACTGAAGCTTTCTTT. The entire variable domain, with the rest obtained from reference TRBV5-1 and TRBJ1-1, is as follows: KAGVTQTPRYLIKTRGQQVTLSCSPISGHRSVSWYQQTPGQGLQFLFEYFSETQRNKGNFPGRFSGRQFSNSRSEMNVSTLELGDSALYLCASSLSQGQDTEAFFGQGTRLTVV.